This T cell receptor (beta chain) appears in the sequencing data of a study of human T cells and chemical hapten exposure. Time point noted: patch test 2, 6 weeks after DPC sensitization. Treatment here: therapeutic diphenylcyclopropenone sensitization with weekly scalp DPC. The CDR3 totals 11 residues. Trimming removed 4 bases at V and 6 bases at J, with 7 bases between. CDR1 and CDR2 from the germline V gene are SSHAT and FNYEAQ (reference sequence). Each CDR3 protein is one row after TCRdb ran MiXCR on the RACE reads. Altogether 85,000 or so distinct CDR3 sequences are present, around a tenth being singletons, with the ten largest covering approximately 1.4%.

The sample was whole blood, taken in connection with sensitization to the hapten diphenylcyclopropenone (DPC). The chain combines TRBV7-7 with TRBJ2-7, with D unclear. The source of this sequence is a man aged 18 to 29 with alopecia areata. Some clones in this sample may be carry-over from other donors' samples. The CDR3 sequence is CASSSGLEQYF. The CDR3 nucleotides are TGTGCCAGCAGCTCCGGCCTCGAGCAGTACTTC.